A single sample is the source of the 26 T cell receptor beta chains below, sequenced in a study of blood T cell repertoires in COVID-19. Libraries were prepared by immunoSEQ multiplex PCR; TCRdb keeps only in-frame clonotypes and omits some of them. The table lists around 200,000 clones, around four fifths of them singletons, with roughly 8% in the top ten. The material sequenced was peripheral blood. These TCRs come from a woman between 45 and 65 years old with acute or convalescent COVID-19.

The rearrangement joins TRBV11-2 to TRBJ2-1, with 8 positions matching TRBD1. The V gene's germline CDR1 is SGHAT and CDR2 FQNNGV. The CDR3 runs to 14 residues. V was pared by 3 bases and J by 6 bases, with 4 bases of the junction left unmatched. DNA for the CDR3: TGTGCCAGCAGCTTTGAGACAGGGGCCAATGAGCAGTTCTTC. Protein product: CASSFETGANEQFF.

This chain's CDR3 is CASSAAVGTLVPDTQYF. CDR3 DNA: TGTGCCAGCAGCGCCGCCGTCGGGACTCTGGTTCCAGATACGCAGTATTTT. The chain joins TRBV9 to TRBJ2-3, with a weak D call TRBD2 (6 bases). There are 17 residues in the CDR3. Germline assignment: CDR1 SGDLS and CDR2 YYNGEE. Trimming removed 3 bases from V and 4 bases from J, with 21 bases in between. Variable domain in full (rest from reference TRBV9 and TRBJ2-3): DSGVTQTPKHLITATGQRVTLRCSPRSGDLSVYWYQQSLDQGLQFLIQYYNGEERAKGNILERFSAQQFPDLHSELNLSSLELGDSALYFCASSAAVGTLVPDTQYFGPGTRLTVL.

This rearrangement joins TRBV9 to TRBJ1-1; D remains unclear. V was pared by 1 base and J by 0 bases, with 7 bases between. The CDR3 is 14 amino acids. CDR1 is SGDLS and CDR2 is YYNGEE in the germline V gene. In nucleotides, the CDR3 is TGTGCCAGCAGCGTATCGGGGTTGAACACTGAAGCTTTCTTT. It is translated as CASSVSGLNTEAFF.

The V and J genes are TRBV24-1 and TRBJ1-2; D is unclear. The CDR3 length is 12 residues. CDR1 is KGHDR and CDR2 is SFDVKD in the germline V gene. The V end lost 3 bases, the J end lost 8 bases, and 9 bases lay between the germline ends. The CDR3 bases are TGTGCCACCAGTGATCCAGTCTGGGGCTACACCTTC. Translating gives CATSDPVWGYTF.

This clone was observed once. The chain joins TRBV10-3 to TRBJ1-4; 7 nucleotides align to TRBD1. This CDR3 is 16 amino acids long. Trimming at V came to 2 bases and at J to 5 bases, leaving 8 bases not matched to a gene. Germline V gene data show CDR1 as ENHRY and CDR2 as SYGVKD. The CDR3 loop is CAISELGQTSNEKLFF. The CDR3 region has the DNA TGTGCCATCAGTGAGCTGGGACAGACTTCAAATGAAAAACTGTTTTTT.

The V and J genes are TRBV6-5 and TRBJ2-1, with D possibly being TRBD1 (6 bases). V lost 2 bases to trimming and J lost 7 bases, with 12 bases between them. CDR1 and CDR2 from the germline V gene are MNHEY and SVGAGI. The CDR3 consists of 14 residues. The CDR3 DNA reads as TGTGCCAGCAGTTACGATCCAGGGGAGAATGAGCAGTTCTTC. It is translated as CASSYDPGENEQFF.

This clone was observed a handful of times. The V gene is TRBV9, the J gene TRBJ2-2; D call uncertain. V shed 0 bases and J shed 0 bases, with 9 bases lying between them. The CDR3 is 16 amino acids. Germline CDR1 reads SGDLS; CDR2 reads YYNGEE. CDR3 sequence (DNA): TGTGCCAGCAGCGTAGAGAACGGTCCGAACACCGGGGAGCTGTTTTTT. Its translation is CASSVENGPNTGELFF.

This clone was observed many times. J is TRBJ2-1 and V is TRBV6-6; the D is unclear. CDR3 length: 11 residues. Germline V gene data show CDR1 as MNHNY and CDR2 as SVGAGI (reference sequence). Trimming left V 0 bases short and J 15 bases short, with 9 bases between. CDR3 DNA sequence: TGTGCCAGCAGTTACTCGAACGAGTTGTTCTTC. Translated, it gives CASSYSNELFF.

Here the CDR3 DNA reads TGCGCCAGCAGCTTACCCGGGACTAGCGGCCCCAGGGAGCAGTTCTTC. Protein product: CASSLPGTSGPREQFF. The rearrangement joins TRBV5-1 to TRBJ2-1; 11 bases are shared with TRBD2. CDR3 length equals 16 residues. The ends lost 2 bases at V and 10 bases at J; junction bases unmatched: 11. Per germline, CDR1 SGHRS and CDR2 YFSETQ.

The V and J genes are TRBV5-1 and TRBJ2-5; 11 nucleotides match TRBD1. CDR3 length: 16 residues. The germline V gene encodes CDR1 SGHRS and CDR2 YFSETQ. V dropped 1 base and J dropped 4; count of bases not matched to a gene: 6. This chain's CDR3 is CASSLFGTGGGETQYF. The CDR3 DNA is TGCGCCAGCAGCTTGTTCGGGACAGGGGGAGGAGAGACCCAGTACTTC.

The chain couples TRBV19 to TRBJ2-7; unclear D gene. V gave up 6 bases and J gave up 0 bases, with 12 bases separating them. The germline V gene has CDR1 LNHDA and CDR2 SQIVND (reference sequence). The length of the CDR3 is 14 residues. CDR3 DNA: TGTGCCAGTAGCCGACTGTTTAGCTCCTACGAGCAGTACTTC. It specifies CASSRLFSSYEQYF.

This chain connects TRBV10-1 to TRBJ2-2; D perhaps matches TRBD1 (6 bases). Per the germline V gene, CDR1 is WNHNN and CDR2 is SYGVQD (reference sequence). There are 13 residues in the CDR3. Trimming shortened V by 4 bases and J by 6 bases, and 9 bases separated the two germline ends. CDR3: CASSGSGAGELFF. As DNA, the CDR3 is TGCGCCAGCAGTGGATCAGGGGCCGGGGAGCTGTTTTTT.

The chain links TRBV7-6 to TRBJ2-1, with TRBD1 as a possible D gene (5 bases). CDR3 size: 16 residues. The germline CDR1 and CDR2 sequences are SGHVS and FNYEAQ. V was shortened by 0 bases and J by 6 bases, with 15 bases between the two germline ends. The CDR3 DNA reads TGTGCCAGCAGCTTAGCATCAGGGTCCACTGTCAATGAGCAGTTCTTC. The encoded protein is CASSLASGSTVNEQFF. Looking up the rest from reference TRBV7-6 and TRBJ2-1 gives the full variable domain: GAGVSQSPRYKVTKRGQDVALRCDPISGHVSLYWYRQALGQGPEFLTYFNYEAQQDKSGLPNDRFSAERPEGSISTLTIQRTEQRDSAMYRCASSLASGSTVNEQFFGPGTRLTVL.

This clone was found once. This rearrangement joins TRBV11-3 to TRBJ2-5; 13 nucleotides agree with TRBD2. This CDR3 spans 17 amino acids. Germline CDR1 is SGHNT and CDR2 is YENEEA. Germline trimming cut 1 base from V and 2 bases from J; bases unmatched to any gene: 4. CDR3 nucleotide sequence: TGTGCCAGCAGCTTAGGGAGGACTAGCGGGGGACAAGAGACCCAGTACTTC. Translating gives CASSLGRTSGGQETQYF.

The rearrangement links TRBV14 to TRBJ2-3; D may be TRBD2 (6 bases). Germline loops: CDR1 SGHDN, CDR2 FVKESK. V was pared by 2 bases and J by 6 bases, with 9 bases between. The CDR3 runs to 13 residues. In nucleotides, the CDR3 is TGTGCCAGCAGCCAAATGGGGAGGGATACGCAGTATTTT. Residues: CASSQMGRDTQYF.

The chain links TRBV6-4 to TRBJ2-3, with TRBD2 as a possible D gene (6 bases). V lost 6 bases to trimming and J lost 0 bases, with 10 bases between them. Looked up from germline, CDR1 is MRHNA and CDR2 is SNTAGT. The CDR3 has 14 residues. The CDR3 DNA is TGTGCCAGCAGAAGGACTATGAGCACAGATACGCAGTATTTT. Its translation is CASRRTMSTDTQYF.

The genes are TRBV2 and TRBJ1-4, with D possibly being TRBD1 (6 bases). Deletions cut 5 bases from V and 5 bases from J, with 15 bases between. CDR1 is SNHLY, CDR2 FYNNEI, per germline. The CDR3 is made up of 15 amino acids. Here the CDR3 reads CASSTGGTSNEKLFF. CDR3 in DNA: TGTGCCAGCAGTACCGGGGGGACAAGCAATGAAAAACTGTTTTTT.

The chain joins TRBV20-1 to TRBJ2-7, with a tentative D call TRBD2 (7 bases). Germline V lookup: CDR1 DFQATT, CDR2 SNEGSKA (reference sequence). Trimming left V 3 bases short and J 5 bases short, with 11 bases between. The CDR3 contains 12 residues. In DNA form, the CDR3 reads TGCAGTGCTAGTAGGGGGGGGAACGAGCAGTACTTC. The encoded protein is CSASRGGNEQYF.

The chain links TRBV27 to TRBJ2-3; TRBD2 matches at 9 bases. The CDR3 totals 15 residues. Germline trimming cut 2 bases from V and 3 bases from J; bases unmatched to any gene: 3. Germline assignment: CDR1 MNHEY and CDR2 SMNVEV (reference sequence). The DNA for the CDR3 is TGTGCCAGCAGTTTAAGCGCGGGAGGGACAGATACGCAGTATTTT. This gives the protein CASSLSAGGTDTQYF.

This sequence joins TRBV9 and TRBJ2-5; TRBD1 is a possible D gene (5 bases). This CDR3 spans 14 amino acids. Looked up from germline, CDR1 is SGDLS and CDR2 is YYNGEE. V was pared by 0 bases and J by 0 bases, with 6 bases between. CDR3 nucleotide sequence: TGTGCCAGCAGCGTAGAAGGGGACCAAGAGACCCAGTACTTC. Residues: CASSVEGDQETQYF. Full variable domain (outside the CDR3, taken from reference TRBV9 and TRBJ2-5): DSGVTQTPKHLITATGQRVTLRCSPRSGDLSVYWYQQSLDQGLQFLIQYYNGEERAKGNILERFSAQQFPDLHSELNLSSLELGDSALYFCASSVEGDQETQYFGPGTRLLVL.

V and J are TRBV29-1 and TRBJ1-2, with D maybe TRBD1 (6 bases). This CDR3 has 14 residues. V was clipped by 6 bases and J by 3 bases, with 17 bases between them. The germline CDR1 and CDR2 sequences are SQVTM and ANQGSEA. The CDR3 region is CSVRTGSRDYGYTF. The DNA for the CDR3 is TGCAGCGTCCGTACAGGGTCTCGGGACTATGGCTACACCTTC.

In this sample, this clone turned up once. V gene TRBV7-2 combines with J gene TRBJ1-1; D unclear. The V and J ends lost 3 bases and 1 base respectively, with 9 bases between them. The CDR3 consists of 14 residues. Germline-derived CDR1 and CDR2 are SGHTA and FQGNSA. CDR3 amino acids: CASSFPTGNTEAFF. As DNA, the CDR3 is TGTGCCAGCAGCTTCCCCACTGGGAACACTGAAGCTTTCTTT.

The chain employs TRBV5-1 and TRBJ2-1; 7 nucleotides line up with TRBD1. The CDR3 consists of 15 residues. J lost 7 bases, V lost 0 bases, and 7 bases had no gene match. The V gene's germline CDR1 is SGHRS and CDR2 YFSETQ. CDR3 DNA: TGCGCCAGCAGCTTGGATAGGACAGGTGAGAATGAGCAGTTCTTC. Protein sequence: CASSLDRTGENEQFF.

The V call is TRBV2, the J call TRBJ2-7; 9 bases are shared with TRBD2. The germline V gene has CDR1 SNHLY and CDR2 FYNNEI. The CDR3 runs 14 residues. V was clipped by 7 bases and J by 4 bases; unmatched bases: 8. The DNA for the CDR3 is TGTGCCAGCATTGCCCTAGCGGGATCTTACGAGCAGTACTTC. As protein: CASIALAGSYEQYF.

The chain employs TRBV30 and TRBJ1-1; D call uncertain. The CDR3 loop spans 15 amino acids. In germline, CDR1 is GTSNPN, CDR2 SVGIG (reference sequence). Trimming stripped 3 bases from V and 0 bases from J, with 14 bases between. As DNA, the CDR3 is TGTGCCTGGAGCCGGGGAGTCCTTTTGAACACTGAAGCTTTCTTT. It yields the protein CAWSRGVLLNTEAFF.

This clone was observed many times. The chain combines TRBV24-1 with TRBJ2-7; 8 bases are shared with TRBD2. The CDR3 contains 13 residues. Germline CDR1 KGHDR, CDR2 SFDVKD. V was clipped by 12 bases and J by 4 bases; unmatched bases: 10. CDR3 region: CAAGGPNPYEQYF. DNA for the CDR3: TGTGCCGCGGGAGGACCGAATCCTTACGAGCAGTACTTC.